Listed below are T cell receptor beta chains from one sample, sequenced in a study of monozygotic twins with cystic fibrosis. The method was immunoSEQ multiplex PCR; TCRdb's version includes in-frame clones alone and lacks a portion of them. This repertoire shows roughly 20,000 clones, approximately 97% found once; its top ten account for under 2.5%. The source material was blood. These receptors came from a woman aged 25 to 39 with cystic fibrosis. Each CDR3 is given with its conserved first and last residue. D genes are given only for firm matches. For some rows the clone size is stated as once, few or many, or as a class when expanded; others skip it.

>TRBV7-9|TRBJ1-5|once|-
CASSPNYELGAGQPQHF
TGTGCCAGCAGCCCAAACTACGAATTAGGGGCAGGTCAGCCCCAGCATTTT
>TRBV29-1|TRBJ1-5|-|-
CSVGGSNQPQHF
TGCAGCGTTGGGGGTAGCAATCAGCCCCAGCATTTT
>TRBV5-1|TRBJ2-3|-|TRBD1
CASSLVQGQDTQYF
TGCGCCAGCAGCTTGGTACAGGGACAGGATACGCAGTATTTT
>TRBV5-6|TRBJ1-1|-|-
CASSLELWNTEAFF
TGTGCCAGCAGCTTGGAATTGTGGAACACTGAAGCTTTCTTT
>TRBV6-1|TRBJ2-1|-|-
CAVGTGYNEQFF
TGTGCCGTTGGGACGGGGTACAATGAGCAGTTCTTC
>TRBV7-2|TRBJ2-2|-|-
CASSLVDTGELFF
TGTGCCAGCAGCTTAGTTGACACCGGGGAGCTGTTTTTT
>TRBV6-5|TRBJ2-5|-|TRBD2
CASSGTSGETQYF
TGTGCCAGCAGTGGGACTAGCGGGGAGACCCAGTACTTC
>TRBV5-1|TRBJ2-6|-|TRBD1
CASSTYGTGGSGANVLTF
TGCGCCAGCAGCACCTACGGGACAGGGGGCTCTGGGGCCAACGTCCTGACTTTC
>TRBV29-1|TRBJ2-1|-|-
CSAGHLRNNEQFF
TGCAGCGCTGGACACCTTCGAAACAATGAGCAGTTCTTC
>TRBV29-1|TRBJ1-2|-|-
CSVSQVDYGYTF
TGCAGCGTTTCCCAGGTGGACTATGGCTACACCTTC
>TRBV15|TRBJ1-2|-|-
CATSRQGLNGYTF
TGTGCCACCAGCAGACAGGGTTTAAATGGCTACACCTTC
>TRBV5-1|TRBJ1-6|-|TRBD1
CASSPDRVNSPLHF
TGCGCCAGCAGCCCGGACAGGGTAAATTCACCCCTCCACTTT
>TRBV4-1|TRBJ2-1|-|TRBD1
CASSQEGTGAYNEQFF
TGCGCCAGCAGCCAAGAGGGGACAGGGGCCTACAATGAGCAGTTCTTC
>TRBV6-5|TRBJ2-3|-|-
CASSIQRGTDTQYF
TGTGCCAGCAGTATCCAACGGGGGACAGATACGCAGTATTTT
>TRBV7-2|TRBJ1-2|-|-
CASSVDRNYGYTF
TGTGCCAGCAGCGTCGACAGGAACTATGGCTACACCTTC
>TRBV30|TRBJ2-7|-|-
CAWSPGAYEQYF
TGTGCCTGGAGTCCCGGAGCCTACGAGCAGTACTTC
>TRBV4-2|TRBJ2-3|-|TRBD2
CASSQAGGGTITDTQYF
TGTGCCAGCAGCCAAGCGGGGGGAGGCACTATTACGGATACGCAGTATTTT
>TRBV5-4|TRBJ2-6|-|-
CASSLRLEFGANVLTF
TGTGCCAGCAGCTTGAGGCTGGAATTTGGGGCCAACGTCCTGACTTTC
>TRBV30|TRBJ1-4|-|-
CAWSRGGPTNEKLFF
TGTGCCTGGAGTAGAGGGGGACCGACTAATGAAAAACTGTTTTTT
>TRBV10-3|TRBJ1-2|few|-
CAISESKSYGYTF
TGTGCCATCAGTGAGTCGAAATCGTATGGCTACACCTTC
>TRBV20-1|TRBJ1-4|-|TRBD1
CSAHGQGKLFF
TGCAGTGCTCACGGACAGGGTAAACTGTTTTTT
>TRBV7-6|TRBJ1-5|-|TRBD1
CASSLGGTGVQPQHF
TGTGCCAGCAGCTTAGGAGGGACAGGGGTCCAGCCCCAGCATTTT
>TRBV4-2|TRBJ2-1|-|-
CASSQDGGNNEQFF
TGTGCCAGCAGCCAAGATGGGGGGAACAATGAGCAGTTCTTC
>TRBV25-1|TRBJ2-7|-|-
CASRTAYEQYF
TGTGCCAGCAGGACAGCTTACGAGCAGTACTTC
>TRBV30|TRBJ2-2|-|-
CAWSVAQQYTGELFF
TGTGCCTGGAGTGTTGCCCAGCAGTACACCGGGGAGCTGTTTTTT
>TRBV6-5|TRBJ1-5|-|TRBD1
CASSYQGDQPQHF
TGTGCCAGCAGTTATCAGGGGGATCAGCCCCAGCATTTT
>TRBV6-6|TRBJ1-5|-|-
CASTAPGGRQPQHF
TGTGCCAGCACCGCCCCCGGGGGGCGGCAGCCCCAGCATTTT
>TRBV10-2|TRBJ1-5|-|-
CASAIGDQPQHF
TGCGCCAGCGCTATTGGCGATCAGCCCCAGCATTTT
>TRBV4-2|TRBJ2-2|-|-
CASSQTGRGNAGELFF
TGTGCCAGCAGCCAAACGGGCAGGGGAAATGCCGGGGAGCTGTTTTTT
>TRBV12-2|TRBJ2-7|-|-
CASRSDRTYEQYF
TGTGCAAGTCGCAGCGACAGGACCTACGAGCAGTACTTC
>TRBV11-1|TRBJ2-7|-|-
CASSSTPIATGEQYF
TGTGCCAGCAGCTCCACCCCCATAGCGACGGGGGAGCAGTACTTC
>TRBV2|TRBJ2-6|-|-
CASRQGGGVTGANVLTF
TGTGCCAGCAGGCAGGGGGGTGGAGTGACTGGGGCCAACGTCCTGACTTTC
>TRBV19|TRBJ1-2|-|-
CASSVAGSGYTF
TGTGCCAGTAGTGTGGCGGGGTCTGGCTACACCTTC
>TRBV7-8|TRBJ1-2|-|-
CASSLRRAGTDWGYTF
TGTGCCAGCAGCTTAAGGCGGGCGGGCACAGACTGGGGCTACACCTTC
>TRBV27|TRBJ1-6|-|-
CASSWVNSPLHF
TGTGCCAGCAGTTGGGTTAATTCACCCCTCCACTTT